This T cell receptor (beta chain) was profiled in a study of Ad26.COV2.S vaccination and SARS-CoV-2 variants. The CDR3 loop spans 12 amino acids. Germline loops: CDR1 MNHEY, CDR2 SMNVEV (reference sequence). J was trimmed by 6 bases and V by 11 bases; bases with no gene match: 4. Sequenced by immunoSEQ multiplex PCR; TCRdb stores in-frame clones only, minus some. The data contain roughly 500,000 clones, around 88% of them singletons. This sample's treatment: 15 to 20 received Ad26.COV2.S at low or high dose, single or two shots; about 5 received placebo; per-sample allocation not given. Following the first vaccine or placebo injection, samples were taken on day 63.

Sequencing used peripheral blood, obtained in a trial of Ad26.COV2.S vaccine versus placebo. The rearrangement uses TRBV27 and TRBJ2-7; 13 bases line up with TRBD2. The TCR comes from a person between 18 and 59 years old who received the Ad26.COV2.S COVID-19 vaccine or a placebo. CDR3 sequence (DNA): TGTGCCGCAGGGACTAGCGGGACCGAGCAGTACTTC. Translating gives CAAGTSGTEQYF.